The clone carrying this TCR beta chain was counted many times. These data come from a study of T cells in Graves' hyperthyroidism and ophthalmopathy. Every diagnosis used clinical symptoms, serum thyroxine and TRAb, thyroid ultrasound and orbital computed tomography. PBMCs were obtained from about 9 ml fresh peripheral blood. RNA transcripts served as the template for amplifying TCR beta CDR3 regions. Primed by the HTBI set, a first-round RT-PCR was run on the TCR CDR3. TCRdb ran MiXCR on the multiplex PCR reads and lists one entry per CDR3 protein. The profile shows hundreds of thousands of distinct CDR3 sequences, 13% of them singletons. The sample consisted of blood. This sequence was found in a woman younger than 35 with Graves' hyperthyroidism.

This CDR3 reads CSATGLGPYEQYF. CDR3 in DNA: TGCAGTGCCACAGGTTTGGGTCCCTACGAGCAGTACTTC. The chain links TRBV20-1 to TRBJ2-7; possibly TRBD1 for D (5 bases). Per germline, CDR1 DFQATT and CDR2 SNEGSKA (reference sequence). CDR3 length: 13 residues. V lost 6 bases and J lost 2, with 14 bases in between.